Below, 5 T cell receptor beta chains from the same sample are listed, as sequenced in a study of low-dose radiotherapy and immunotherapy resistance in tumors. TRAV- and TRBV-specific primers, spanning alpha and beta chains, primed first-strand cDNA. A constant-region primer paired with the V-primer adapter amplified TCRs over approximately 18 PCR cycles. TCRdb re-analysed the reads in MiXCR, keeping a single row per CDR3 protein. This table has 85,000 to 95,000 distinct CDR3 sequences, around 20% appearing once. Time point indicated: after trial treatment. Sample treatment: LDRT plus nivolumab, ipilimumab, low-dose cyclophosphamide and aspirin (RACIN trial). The sample consisted of PBMCs, taken after low-dose radiotherapy plus immunotherapy. These receptors were collected from a female donor with ovarian cancer.

This clonotype was counted many times. The chain carries TRBV4-3 and TRBJ2-1; the match to TRBD2 covers 10 bases. There are 18 residues in the CDR3. Germline CDR1 LGHNA, CDR2 YSLEER. The V and J ends lost 0 bases and 7 bases, in that order; junction bases with no gene match: 12. The CDR3 sequence: CASSQDTASGSDRNEQFF. The CDR3 nucleotides are TGCGCCAGCAGCCAAGATACGGCTAGCGGGAGCGATAGGAATGAGCAGTTCTTC.

This clonotype was seen a handful of times. V is TRBV9 and J is TRBJ1-5; 9 positions match TRBD1. This CDR3 is built from 15 residues. From germline, CDR1 is SGDLS and CDR2 YYNGEE. The J segment lost 4 bases and the V segment lost 3 bases, leaving 5 bases of the junction unmatched. CDR3 bases: TGTGCCAGCAGCGCCGGGACAGGGAGGAATCAGCCCCAGCATTTT. Its protein is CASSAGTGRNQPQHF.

This clonotype was recorded many times. The V gene is TRBV20-1, the J gene TRBJ2-1; 8 bases line up with TRBD2. After removal of 3 bases from V and 3 bases from J, the junction contained 19 bases not matched to a gene. The CDR3 runs to 19 residues. CDR1 is DFQATT and CDR2 is SNEGSKA in the germline V gene (reference sequence). The CDR3 DNA is TGCAGTGCTAGGGTTGGAGCGGGAGTCCCGACCCAAAACTACAATGAGCAGTTCTTC. It yields the protein CSARVGAGVPTQNYNEQFF.

The chain uses TRBV9 and TRBJ2-2; the D gene is possibly TRBD2 (6 bases). CDR1 and CDR2 from the germline V gene are SGDLS and YYNGEE. The CDR3 totals 15 residues. The V gene lost 5 bases and the J gene lost 4 bases, with 15 bases spanning the gap. CDR3 sequence reads: CASSETSFSTGELFF. CDR3 in DNA: TGTGCCAGCAGTGAGACTAGTTTCTCCACCGGGGAGCTGTTTTTT.

This clonotype came up many times. The chain links TRBV5-1 to TRBJ2-1, with D perhaps given as TRBD1 or TRBD2 (6 bases each). Germline V CDR1 and CDR2: SGHRS, YFSETQ. The CDR3 contains 19 residues. V dropped 6 bases and J dropped 1 base, with 26 bases sitting between them. This CDR3 is CASMPRGAGKEGSYNEQFF. The CDR3, as DNA: TGCGCCAGCATGCCGAGGGGGGCCGGGAAGGAAGGGTCCTACAATGAGCAGTTCTTC.